This T cell receptor beta chain is drawn from a study of T cells in Graves' hyperthyroidism and ophthalmopathy. Study findings and constraints: Patients with ophthalmopathy were separated from those with stable hyperthyroidism by a 13 V-J model.

This CDR3 spans 15 amino acids. V trimming: 2 bases; J trimming: 4 bases; junction bases outside the gene matches: 1. CDR1 and CDR2 from the germline V gene are MDHEN and SYDVKM. This clonotype has only a few counts. Antigen specificity is unknown. Individuals with ophthalmopathy presented a Clinical Activity Score of at least 3, a NOSPECS grade of at least 4 and a duration under 3 months. Patients were excluded for uncontrolled infection, other autoimmune disease, pregnancy or lactation. The PBMCs studied were ones that came from around 10 ml fresh peripheral blood. Amplification yielded TCR beta CDR3 regions, with RNA transcripts as the source. HTBI primers were used for first-round RT-PCR of the TCR CDR3. Using its own MiXCR run on the multiplex PCR reads, TCRdb lists one record per CDR3 protein. The sample includes hundreds of thousands of distinct CDR3 sequences, 16% of them seen just once.

This sequence joins TRBV28 and TRBJ2-2; 10 bases match TRBD2. The receptor was isolated from a woman in her thirties or forties with Graves' ophthalmopathy. Sequences were obtained from blood. CDR3 amino acids: CASSLASGSTGELFF. The CDR3 bases are TGTGCCAGCAGTTTAGCTAGCGGGAGCACCGGGGAGCTGTTTTTT.